This T cell receptor beta chain is drawn from a study of control samples from healthy donors and cancer patients. CDR1 is MDHEN, CDR2 SYDVKM, per germline. V lost 5 bases, J lost 9 bases, and 7 bases stayed unmatched. The CDR3 sequence is 12 residues long. Data came from immunoSEQ multiplex PCR; TCRdb stores just in-frame clones and leaves some out. Among approximately 150,000 clones listed, about 91% were seen once. Material for sequencing was blood. The rearrangement uses TRBV28 and TRBJ2-7; 7 bases line up with TRBD1. The receptor comes from a woman aged 40 to 55 in good health. CDR3 region: CASSPPRGPQYF. The CDR3 nucleotides read TGTGCCAGCAGTCCCCCAAGGGGGCCGCAGTACTTC.